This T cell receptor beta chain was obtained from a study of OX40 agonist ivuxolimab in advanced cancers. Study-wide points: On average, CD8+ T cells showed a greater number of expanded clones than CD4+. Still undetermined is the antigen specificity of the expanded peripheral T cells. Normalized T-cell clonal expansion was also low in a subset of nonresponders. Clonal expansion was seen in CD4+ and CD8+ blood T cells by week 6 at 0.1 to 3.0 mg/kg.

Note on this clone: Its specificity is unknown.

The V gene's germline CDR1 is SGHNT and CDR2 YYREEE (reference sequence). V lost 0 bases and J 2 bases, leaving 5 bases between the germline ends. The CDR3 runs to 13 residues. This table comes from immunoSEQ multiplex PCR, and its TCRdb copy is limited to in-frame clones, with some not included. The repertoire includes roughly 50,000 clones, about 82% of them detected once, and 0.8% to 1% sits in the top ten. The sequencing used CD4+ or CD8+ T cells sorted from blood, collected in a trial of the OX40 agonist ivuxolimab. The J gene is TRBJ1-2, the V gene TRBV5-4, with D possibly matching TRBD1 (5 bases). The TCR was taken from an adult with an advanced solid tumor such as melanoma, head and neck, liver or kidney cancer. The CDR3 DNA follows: TGTGCCAGCAGCTTGGGGGGGAACTATGGCTACACCTTC. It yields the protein CASSLGGNYGYTF.